This entry concerns a single T cell receptor (beta chain). Its antigen is currently unknown. The data originate from a study of cytomegalovirus exposure and HLA in healthy donors. Study context: Genetic ancestry analysis placed over 65% of the 398 donors that were genotyped in the Caucasian-associated cluster.

The PCR used 60 Vbeta and 13 Jbeta primers. This table comes from immunoSEQ multiplex PCR, and its TCRdb copy is limited to in-frame clones, with some not included. The table includes about 160,000 clones, roughly 80% detected once. The study, taken as a whole, reports: Immune exposure data for these donors was limited to CMV serostatus.

J was trimmed by 3 bases and V by 5 bases; bases with no gene match: 15. This CDR3 is built from 18 residues. Germline assignment: CDR1 SGHTA and CDR2 FQGNSA. The sequencing sample was made of PBMCs. The receptor was isolated from a man between 45 and 60 years old in good health and CMV-seropositive. The chain employs TRBV7-2 and TRBJ1-4; 7 bases are a match to TRBD1. The CDR3 DNA is TGTGCCAGCAGCCCTTATGGGCACGGGACAGTCTCTAATGAAAAACTGTTTTTT. Protein: CASSPYGHGTVSNEKLFF. Full variable domain (outside the CDR3, taken from reference TRBV7-2 and TRBJ1-4): GAGVSQSPSNKVTEKGKDVELRCDPISGHTALYWYRQSLGQGLEFLIYFQGNSAPDKSGLPSDRFSAERTGGSVSTLTIQRTQQEDSAVYLCASSPYGHGTVSNEKLFFGSGTQLSVL.